The entry below describes one T cell receptor beta chain. In its sample, this clone was seen a few times. Its specific antigen is unknown. The input lacks base qualities; no much larger clone sits a single base away. The library was built by means of the immunoSEQ multiplex PCR assay. The original methods were these. A statistical classification framework was built for diagnosing cytomegalovirus status from the catalog of TCR beta chain sequences. Entries here come from immuneACCESS through TCRdb and include only in-frame sequences with V and J called. Some clones fail to appear in such tables; in the studies checked, an unresolved V gene covers under half of the shortfall, and the cause of the remainder is unknown. The V and J calls and clone size are taken from that table; D and trimming were inferred from the DNA. This sample is represented by 150,000 to 200,000 clones; less than 95% of them were singletons. The top ten clonotypes cover around 2.7% of the sample.

Separate from the roughly 630-subject first cohort, the validation cohort of roughly 130 subjects was the group to which the donors belonged. The data stem from a study of cytomegalovirus exposure and HLA in healthy donors (dated 2017 in TCRdb). About the study as a whole: The roughly 670 repertoires of the first cohort and the roughly 110 validation repertoires were produced on the same platform, according to a later analysis. A separate validation cohort of over 95 different subjects was used in addition to the roughly 670-subject first cohort. To predict cytomegalovirus infection status, the study combined high-throughput TCR immunosequencing, statistical association of individual TCRs with disease status, and machine learning. The study aimed to test whether signatures of past pathogen exposure could be identified by cataloging public T cell receptors.

Its CDR3 holds 15 amino acids, cysteine through phenylalanine. Only the CDR3 region is kept as DNA, spanning 45 bases read in frame from base 1. The CDR1 and CDR2 encoded by the germline V gene are SGHAT and FQNNGV. V is pared back by 0 bases and J by 6 bases, with 12 bases lying between the germline termini. What the work shows at the level of the full study, not this receptor alone: The study listed approximately 160 TCR beta chains as associated with cytomegalovirus. The classifier was reported to diagnose cytomegalovirus status with high specificity and sensitivity in both the original and validation cohorts. The validation cohort had no HLA typing available for a later analysis, so co-occurrence within that cohort was assessed over all 120 or so repertoires. In a later analysis, TCRs clustered in the first cohort were found to also tend to co-occur in the 130 or so validation repertoires, with 85% to 95% of cluster scores above 0. The authors suggested that the approach could potentially be generalized to other disease states and immunological phenotypes. A few of the identified cytomegalovirus-associated TCR beta chains were confirmed in vitro to be specific for cytomegalovirus antigens. While some public TCRs were present in many individuals, most TCR sequences turned up only very rarely across donors.

This chain is built from TRBV11-2 and TRBJ1-5; TRBD1 is a possible D gene, resting on 6 matching bases. The sequence derives from a woman in her late teens or twenties in good health and CMV-seropositive. The sequencing input was PBMCs. The CDR3 region has the sequence CASSLEGTRGQPQHF. The DNA sequence reads TGTGCCAGCAGCTTAGAGGGTACCAGGGGTCAGCCCCAGCATTTT.